These 28 T cell receptor beta chains were sequenced from one sample in a study of cytomegalovirus exposure and HLA in healthy donors. The primer mix had 60 Vbeta and 13 Jbeta primers. Generated by immunoSEQ multiplex PCR, the TCRdb table keeps only in-frame clones and is missing some. This sample has 200,000 to 250,000 clones, with 82% found just once. Sequenced: PBMCs. The receptors were sampled from a woman between 35 and 50 years old in good health and CMV-seropositive.

The V gene is TRBV11-3, the J gene TRBJ2-7, with D hard to call. CDR3 length: 13 residues. The germline V and J ends were trimmed by 1 base and 3 bases, with 7 bases remaining between them. CDR1 and CDR2 (germline): SGHNT, YENEEA. CDR3 amino acids: CASSLVPLYEQYF. CDR3 sequence (DNA): TGTGCCAGCAGCTTAGTTCCTCTCTACGAGCAGTACTTC.

The rearrangement links TRBV6-1 to TRBJ1-5; 8 bases match TRBD1. The CDR3 sequence is 13 residues long. V shed 5 bases, J shed 4 bases, and the junction held 1 base outside the gene matches. Germline V gives CDR1 MNHNS, CDR2 SASEGT. The CDR3 DNA is TGTGCCAGCAGTACAGGGGGAAATCAGCCCCAGCATTTT. Amino acid sequence: CASSTGGNQPQHF.

This rearrangement joins TRBV7-3 to TRBJ2-2, with TRBD2 as a possible D gene (6 bases). The CDR3 runs to 15 residues. In germline, CDR1 is SGHTA, CDR2 FQGTGA. The germline V and J ends were trimmed by 2 bases and 3 bases, with 10 bases remaining between them. The CDR3 DNA sequence: TGTGCCAGCAGCTTACAGGGCGGGGACACCGGGGAGCTGTTTTTT. Its translation: CASSLQGGDTGELFF.

This chain uses TRBV19 with TRBJ2-1; 14 bases fit TRBD2. The V segment lost 7 bases and the J segment 9 bases; nucleotides outside the gene matches: 5. This CDR3 has 14 amino acids. The germline V gene has CDR1 LNHDA and CDR2 SQIVND (reference sequence). CDR3 loop: CASMGLAGDGEQFF. CDR3 sequence (DNA): TGTGCCAGTATGGGACTAGCGGGAGATGGTGAGCAGTTCTTC.

The chain recombines TRBV11-2 with TRBJ2-7, with 11 bases identical to TRBD2. CDR3 length: 14 residues. CDR1 is SGHAT, CDR2 FQNNGV, per germline. V was pared by 5 bases and J by 1 base, with 1 base of the junction left unmatched. The CDR3 DNA sequence: TGTGCCAGCAGCCTAGCGGGAGGTTCCTACGAGCAGTACTTC. This codes for CASSLAGGSYEQYF.

This chain connects TRBV7-2 to TRBJ2-1; maybe TRBD2 (6 bases). From germline, CDR1 is SGHTA and CDR2 FQGNSA. CDR3 size: 14 residues. The V end lost 3 bases, the J end lost 4 bases, and 10 bases lay between the germline ends. The CDR3 here is CASSFGGGYNEQFF. As DNA, the CDR3 is TGTGCCAGCAGCTTTGGTGGAGGGTACAATGAGCAGTTCTTC.

CDR3: CASSLGGRGYEQYF. CDR3 sequence (DNA): TGTGCCAGCAGTTTAGGTGGGCGGGGCTACGAGCAGTACTTC. The chain is built from TRBV28 and TRBJ2-7; D is possibly TRBD2 (6 bases). V lost 2 bases and J 3 bases, leaving 11 bases between the germline ends. This CDR3 region has 14 residues. In germline, CDR1 is MDHEN, CDR2 SYDVKM. The full variable domain, its missing parts supplied by reference TRBV28 and TRBJ2-7, is DVKVTQSSRYLVKRTGEKVFLECVQDMDHENMFWYRQDPGLGLRLIYFSYDVKMKEKGDIPEGYSVSREKKERFSLILESASTNQTSMYLCASSLGGRGYEQYFGPGTRLTVT.

This sequence joins TRBV7-2 and TRBJ2-7; 7 bases are a match to TRBD2. After removal of 0 bases from V and 9 bases from J, the junction contained 8 bases not matched to a gene. Germline V lookup: CDR1 SGHTA, CDR2 FQGNSA. The CDR3 has 14 amino acids. The CDR3 sequence is CASSLAGGPEGQYF. In nucleotides, the CDR3 is TGTGCCAGCAGCTTAGCGGGAGGGCCCGAGGGGCAGTACTTC.

V is TRBV19 and J is TRBJ2-3; D remains unclear. V was shortened by 3 bases and J by 4 bases, with 8 bases between the two germline ends. CDR3 size: 13 residues. Germline V gives CDR1 LNHDA, CDR2 SQIVND (reference sequence). CDR3 in DNA: TGTGCCAGTAGTATCCGAGAGTCAGATACGCAGTATTTT. Translating it yields CASSIRESDTQYF.

The chain is built from TRBV18 and TRBJ2-3; maybe TRBD2 (5 bases). Germline-derived CDR1 and CDR2 are KGHSH and LQKENI. The CDR3 covers 16 residues. Trimming left V 6 bases short and J 4 bases short, with 20 bases between. The CDR3 nucleotides read TGTGCCAGCTCCCCTGGACTGGCGAGAGAGGCAGATACGCAGTATTTT. Amino acid sequence: CASSPGLAREADTQYF. Full variable domain (outside the CDR3, taken from reference TRBV18 and TRBJ2-3): NAGVMQNPRHLVRRRGQEARLRCSPMKGHSHVYWYRQLPEEGLKFMVYLQKENIIDESGMPKERFSAEFPKEGPSILRIQQVVRGDSAAYFCASSPGLAREADTQYFGPGTRLTVL.

V is TRBV10-3 and J is TRBJ1-1; possibly TRBD1 for D (6 bases). Germline assignment: CDR1 ENHRY and CDR2 SYGVKD. The CDR3 is made up of 12 amino acids. Trimming pared 4 bases from V and 7 bases from J, leaving 10 bases between. CDR3 bases: TGTGCCATCAGTGGGGGAGGGGGTGAAGCTTTCTTT. It encodes CAISGGGGEAFF.

This sequence joins TRBV9 and TRBJ1-3; TRBD1 might be the D (5 bases). The CDR3 extends over 15 amino acids. CDR1 and CDR2 (germline): SGDLS, YYNGEE. With 0 bases removed from V and 0 bases from J, the gap between germline ends came to 7 bases. CDR3 protein: CASSVGQTSGNTIYF. The CDR3 bases are TGTGCCAGCAGCGTAGGACAGACCTCTGGAAACACCATATATTTT.

To note about this clone: An end of the junction differs from the germline gene, which may be a read error. This chain joins TRBV5-1 and TRBJ2-5, with D possibly being TRBD2 (6 bases). The CDR3 is 13 residues long. The germline V gene has CDR1 SGHRS and CDR2 YFSETQ. The CDR3, as DNA: TGCGCCAGCAGATTGGCGGGGCAAGAGACCCAGTACTTC. Amino acid sequence: CASRLAGQETQYF.

This chain connects TRBV6-6 to TRBJ1-1; 8 bases align to TRBD1. Germline CDR1 is MNHNY and CDR2 is SVGAGI (reference sequence). V was clipped by 5 bases and J by 1 base; unmatched bases: 3. The CDR3 loop spans 14 amino acids. CDR3 sequence: CASSRGQGNTEAFF. In DNA form, the CDR3 reads TGTGCCAGCAGTCGCGGACAGGGGAACACTGAAGCTTTCTTT.

The rearrangement links TRBV20-1 to TRBJ1-4; D remains unclear. The CDR3 runs to 11 residues. Trimming pared 3 bases from V and 6 bases from J, leaving 5 bases between. Germline V gives CDR1 DFQATT, CDR2 SNEGSKA (reference sequence). The CDR3 protein is CSAREDEKLFF. CDR3 bases: TGCAGTGCTAGGGAGGATGAAAAACTGTTTTTT.

This clone was picked up one time. The chain recombines TRBV10-3 with TRBJ2-3; 9 bases fit TRBD2. Germline loops: CDR1 ENHRY, CDR2 SYGVKD. The V and J ends lost 8 bases and 7 bases, in that order; junction bases with no gene match: 19. CDR3 length: 17 amino acids. CDR3 nucleotide sequence: TGTGCCATCGGGCAAGCGGGGGGCCCCCTGTTCGGTTATACGCAGTATTTT. Its translation: CAIGQAGGPLFGYTQYF.

CDR3 bases: TGCGCCAGCAGCCTCGGGTTTCGGACAGGGGATGGCTACACCTTC. Amino acids: CASSLGFRTGDGYTF. The chain links TRBV5-1 to TRBJ1-2; TRBD1 matches at 9 bases. The trim removed 4 bases at V and 6 bases at J, leaving 10 bases unmatched. Germline values: CDR1 SGHRS, CDR2 YFSETQ. This CDR3 region has 15 residues.

CDR3 amino acids: CASSEQETERLYF. As DNA, the CDR3 is TGTGCCAGCAGTGAACAAGAGACCGAGAGGTTGTACTTC. The chain links TRBV2 to TRBJ2-7; D remains unclear. Germline V gene sequence: CDR1 SNHLY, CDR2 FYNNEI. The CDR3 runs 13 residues. V was pared by 2 bases and J by 12 bases, with 17 bases between.

This chain uses TRBV23-1 with TRBJ2-2; 12 bases agree with TRBD2. TRBV23-1 is flagged as an ORF with uncertain function. Trimming took 4 bases from V and 2 from J; bases not matched to a gene: 14. The CDR3 spans 20 residues. Here the CDR3 reads CASSRPRLAGGRCNTGELFF. For the CDR3, the DNA is TGCGCCAGCAGTCGACCCCGGCTAGCGGGAGGGCGCTGTAACACCGGGGAGCTGTTTTTT.

The table lists this clone with a few counts. The chain carries TRBV7-2 and TRBJ2-1; D uncertain. Germline V gene sequence: CDR1 SGHTA, CDR2 FQGNSA. The CDR3 consists of 11 residues. Trimming removed 5 bases at V and 5 bases at J, with 4 bases between. CDR3 residues: CASSPDNEQFF. The CDR3 DNA reads as TGTGCCAGCAGCCCCGACAATGAGCAGTTCTTC.

V gene TRBV4-2 combines with J gene TRBJ1-3; 8 bases match TRBD1. V lost 2 bases, J lost 1 base, and 7 bases stayed unmatched. This CDR3 has 17 amino acids. From germline, CDR1 is LGHNA and CDR2 YNFKEQ. The CDR3 protein is CASSQLSQGGSGNTIYF. Here the CDR3 DNA reads TGTGCCAGCAGCCAACTTTCACAGGGGGGATCTGGAAACACCATATATTTT.

The V call is TRBV14, the J call TRBJ1-2; TRBD1 matches at 7 bases. J was trimmed by 6 bases and V by 4 bases; bases with no gene match: 5. CDR3 length equals 13 residues. In germline, CDR1 is SGHDN, CDR2 FVKESK. Here the CDR3 reads CASSLRQGHGYTF. The CDR3 DNA reads as TGTGCCAGCAGCCTCCGACAGGGTCATGGCTACACCTTC.

V is TRBV18 and J is TRBJ2-5, with 8 bases fitting TRBD1. J gave up 4 bases and V 6 bases, and 10 bases lay outside the gene matches. The CDR3 covers 15 residues. CDR1 is KGHSH and CDR2 is LQKENI in the germline V gene. The CDR3 nucleotides are TGTGCCAGCTCTCTTTTCGGGACAGGTGGAGAGACCCAGTACTTC. It codes for CASSLFGTGGETQYF.

The chain is built from TRBV30 and TRBJ2-5, with D unresolved. Between the trimmed V and J ends, which lost 1 base and 4 bases, there was a span of 22 bases. This CDR3 spans 17 amino acids. Per germline, CDR1 GTSNPN and CDR2 SVGIG (reference sequence). CDR3 sequence (DNA): TGTGCCTGGAGTGGTATTAGTTTAGGAGACGAAGGAGAGACCCAGTACTTC. Its protein is CAWSGISLGDEGETQYF. The entire variable domain, with the rest obtained from reference TRBV30 and TRBJ2-5, is as follows: SQTIHQWPATLVQPVGSPLSLECTVEGTSNPNLYWYRQAAGRGLQLLFYSVGIGQISSEVPQNLSASRPQDRQFILSSKKLLLSDSGFYLCAWSGISLGDEGETQYFGPGTRLLVL.

J is TRBJ2-7 and V is TRBV10-3; 9 nucleotides align to TRBD1. The CDR3 has 13 residues. J lost 6 bases, V lost 6 bases, and 6 bases had no gene match. Germline V gives CDR1 ENHRY, CDR2 SYGVKD. The chain's CDR3 is CAIRGTGPGEQYF. CDR3 bases: TGTGCCATCAGGGGGACAGGGCCAGGCGAGCAGTACTTC.

J is TRBJ1-2 and V is TRBV6-1; D is uncertain. Germline V gives CDR1 MNHNS, CDR2 SASEGT. CDR3 length: 15 residues. Deletions cut 0 bases from V and 4 bases from J, with 12 bases between. The CDR3 reads CASSEAARAFYGYTF. CDR3 DNA sequence: TGTGCCAGCAGTGAAGCTGCCCGAGCCTTCTATGGCTACACCTTC.

The rearrangement joins TRBV5-6 to TRBJ2-1; TRBD2 matches 9 bases. The V gene's germline CDR1 is SGHDT and CDR2 YYEEEE. V dropped 4 bases and J dropped 6; count of bases not matched to a gene: 5. The CDR3 is made up of 14 amino acids. CDR3 protein: CASSAGLAFNEQFF. CDR3 DNA sequence: TGTGCCAGCAGCGCCGGACTAGCGTTCAATGAGCAGTTCTTC. The variable domain in full, with the rest retrieved from reference TRBV5-6 and TRBJ2-1, is DAGVTQSPTHLIKTRGQQVTLRCSPKSGHDTVSWYQQALGQGPQFIFQYYEEEERQRGNFPDRFSGHQFPNYSSELNVNALLLGDSALYLCASSAGLAFNEQFFGPGTRLTVL.

The table lists this clone with a count of one. CDR3 coding DNA: TGTGCCAGCGGCCGAGGACAGGGTTTGGGAGAGACCCAGTACTTC. Translated: CASGRGQGLGETQYF. This chain joins TRBV5-4 and TRBJ2-5, with 8 bases fitting TRBD1. The length of the CDR3 is 15 residues. With V trimmed by 7 bases and J by 4 bases, 12 bases remained unmatched. Germline CDR1 SGHNT, CDR2 YYREEE (reference sequence).